Following are 6 T cell receptor beta chains from one sample sequenced in a study of T cells after yellow fever vaccination. MiXCR, run by TCRdb on the 5' RACE reads, gives a single entry per CDR3 protein. This table holds roughly 500,000 distinct CDR3 sequences, 15% to 20% found once. The material was PBMCs, obtained 15 days after the yellow fever booster vaccination. The receptors originated from a man aged 25-45 years who received the YFV17D yellow fever vaccine.

This clonotype appeared many times. This sequence joins TRBV11-2 and TRBJ2-7; TRBD1 matches at 8 bases. In germline, CDR1 is SGHAT, CDR2 FQNNGV. The CDR3 contains 14 residues. J lost 1 base, V lost 5 bases, and 4 bases had no gene match. The CDR3 protein is CASSRDRQSYEQYF. In nucleotides, the CDR3 is TGTGCCAGCAGCCGGGACAGGCAATCCTACGAGCAGTACTTC.

This clonotype was counted only a few times. The CDR3 protein is CASSFFGGGTDTQYF. CDR3 nucleotides: TGTGCCAGCAGTTTCTTCGGGGGAGGCACAGATACGCAGTATTTT. The chain employs TRBV12-3 or TRBV12-4 and TRBJ2-3; perhaps TRBD2 as D (6 bases). V was clipped by 3 bases and J by 1 base, with 11 bases between them. The CDR3 is 15 residues long.

This clonotype was counted between two and nine times. The chain employs TRBV15 and TRBJ2-5; tentative D call: TRBD2 (6 bases). V lost 1 base to trimming and J lost 5 bases, with 11 bases between them. The germline gives CDR1 LNHNV, CDR2 YYDKDF (reference sequence). CDR3 length: 14 residues. CDR3 coding DNA: TGTGCCACCAGCAGAGTGCGGGGCTATGAGACCCAGTACTTC. Encoded protein: CATSRVRGYETQYF. Based on the CDR3 plus reference TRBV15 and TRBJ2-5, the full variable domain is DAMVIQNPRYQVTQFGKPVTLSCSQTLNHNVMYWYQQKSSQAPKLLFHYYDKDFNNEADTPDNFQSRRPNTSFCFLDIRSPGLGDTAMYLCATSRVRGYETQYFGPGTRLLVL.

This clonotype was counted only a few times. The rearrangement uses TRBV7-9 and TRBJ2-5, with 9 bases that match TRBD2. In germline, CDR1 is SEHNR, CDR2 FQNEAQ (reference sequence). This CDR3 region has 16 residues. The V segment lost 3 bases and the J segment 5 bases; nucleotides outside the gene matches: 10. Written as DNA, the CDR3 is TGTGCCAGCAGCTTGTACCCGACTAGCGGAGTGGAGACCCAGTACTTC. It yields the protein CASSLYPTSGVETQYF.

V is TRBV18 and J is TRBJ2-5, with D uncertain. Germline CDR1 reads KGHSH; CDR2 reads LQKENI. CDR3 length equals 13 residues. V was cut by 10 bases and J by 1 base, with 13 bases left in between. The chain's CDR3 is CATSSLPQETQYF. CDR3 nucleotides: TGTGCCACTTCAAGCTTACCCCAAGAGACCCAGTACTTC.

This clonotype was found a few times. The V and J genes are TRBV12-3 or TRBV12-4 and TRBJ2-3, with D possibly TRBD2 on 5 matching bases. V lost 6 bases and J lost 0, with 13 bases in between. The CDR3 loop spans 15 amino acids. Here the CDR3 DNA reads TGTGCCAGCAGCAAGCTACGGACTAGCACAGATACGCAGTATTTT. Translating it yields CASSKLRTSTDTQYF.